The 21 T cell receptor beta chains below come from one sample, sequenced in a study of T cell responses to AZD1222 COVID-19 vaccine. Profiling relied on immunoSEQ multiplex PCR, and the TCRdb table lists in-frame clones only, not all of them. The sample contains 150,000 to 200,000 clones, 70% to 90% of which appear only once. This specimen was peripheral blood, taken on day 0 of AZD1222 vaccination. The receptors were sampled from an adult in good health.

The V and J genes are TRBV28 and TRBJ2-5, with D maybe TRBD2 (5 bases). The V end lost 3 bases, the J end lost 3 bases, and 20 bases lay between the germline ends. This CDR3 contains 17 residues. Germline CDR1 is MDHEN and CDR2 is SYDVKM. The CDR3 DNA is TGTGCCAGCAGTTTGGATCCAGACTATACCACAAAAGAGACCCAGTACTTC. Protein product: CASSLDPDYTTKETQYF.

J is TRBJ2-3 and V is TRBV13, with 10 bases that match TRBD2. The CDR3 covers 16 residues. CDR1 is PRHDT, CDR2 FYEKMQ, per germline (reference sequence). V lost 5 bases and J lost 4; bases outside the gene matches: 9. The CDR3 is CASSRPLAGFSDTQYF. CDR3 in DNA: TGTGCCAGCAGCAGACCACTAGCGGGGTTCTCAGATACGCAGTATTTT.

Only one count was recorded for this clone. Other nucleotide sequences in the sample specify the same CDR3. V gene TRBV12-5 combines with J gene TRBJ1-5; D remains ambiguous. The length of the CDR3 is 13 residues. Trimming took 5 bases from V and 0 from J, leaving 5 bases between them. Per the germline V gene, CDR1 is LGHNT and CDR2 is FRNRAP. CDR3 protein: CASGRDSNQPQHF. The CDR3, as DNA: TGTGCTAGTGGTCGGGATAGCAATCAGCCCCAGCATTTT.

The chain uses TRBV6-5 and TRBJ2-6; 9 nucleotides agree with TRBD1. J gave up 2 bases and V 6 bases, and 2 bases lay outside the gene matches. Germline assignment: CDR1 MNHEY and CDR2 SVGAGI. The CDR3 is 15 residues long. The chain's CDR3 is CASRTGGTGANVLTF. The CDR3 nucleotides read TGTGCCAGCAGAACAGGGGGCACTGGGGCCAACGTCCTGACTTTC.

V gene TRBV5-4 combines with J gene TRBJ2-5, with 7 positions matching TRBD1. V lost 4 bases, J lost 5 bases, and 8 bases stayed unmatched. This CDR3 has 14 residues. The germline gives CDR1 SGHNT, CDR2 YYREEE (reference sequence). CDR3: CASSLSRGRETQYF. DNA for the CDR3: TGTGCCAGCAGCCTGTCAAGGGGGCGGGAGACCCAGTACTTC.

This chain joins TRBV7-9 and TRBJ2-3, with 10 bases that match TRBD1. The CDR3 runs to 15 residues. Per germline, CDR1 SEHNR and CDR2 FQNEAQ (reference sequence). The V segment lost 6 bases and the J segment 4 bases; nucleotides outside the gene matches: 7. The CDR3: CASSYDRGQADTQYF. The CDR3 nucleotides are TGTGCCAGCAGTTACGACAGGGGGCAGGCAGATACGCAGTATTTT.

The rearrangement uses TRBV28 and TRBJ1-6, with a possible D match to TRBD1 (5 bases). The CDR3 has 15 residues. Germline assignment: CDR1 MDHEN and CDR2 SYDVKM. The V gene lost 3 bases and the J gene lost 8 bases, with 14 bases spanning the gap. This CDR3 reads CASSLKRLGDSPLHF. CDR3 nucleotides: TGTGCCAGCAGTTTGAAACGTTTGGGGGATTCACCCCTCCACTTT.

This chain joins TRBV6-2 or TRBV6-3 and TRBJ2-1; TRBD1 matches at 8 bases. The junction had 9 bases not matched to a gene; V was cut back by 0 bases and J by 8 bases. This CDR3 has 16 residues. Germline CDR1 is MNHEY and CDR2 is SVGEGT. The CDR3 spells CASSYSRTGYIDEQFF. In DNA form, the CDR3 reads TGTGCCAGCAGTTACTCGAGGACAGGGTATATCGATGAGCAGTTCTTC.

The chain employs TRBV11-2 and TRBJ2-1, with 12 bases aligning to TRBD2. V gave up 6 bases and J gave up 6 bases; unmatched junction bases: 9. CDR3 length equals 16 residues. From germline, CDR1 is SGHAT and CDR2 FQNNGV. Here the CDR3 DNA reads TGTGCCAGCAGGTCCCTAGCGGGGGGGCCTCGCAATGAGCAGTTCTTC. Translation: CASRSLAGGPRNEQFF.

The rearrangement links TRBV6-5 to TRBJ2-5; D is undetermined. The CDR3 consists of 15 residues. Germline lookup yields CDR1 MNHEY and CDR2 SVGAGI. The V end was cut by 6 bases, the J end by 1 base, with 15 bases between. CDR3 DNA: TGTGCCAGCAGCCCCAACCCCGGGTCCCAAGAGACCCAGTACTTC. Translation: CASSPNPGSQETQYF.

The rearrangement links TRBV2 to TRBJ1-5; D unclear. V lost 4 bases and J lost 7, with 11 bases in between. The CDR3 is 13 amino acids. CDR1 is SNHLY, CDR2 FYNNEI, per germline. The CDR3 DNA reads TGTGCCAGCAGTGTAGGGATGGGACAGCCCCAGCATTTT. As protein: CASSVGMGQPQHF.

The genes are TRBV30 and TRBJ2-3, with 9 bases aligning to TRBD2. CDR3 length: 15 residues. The V gene's germline CDR1 is GTSNPN and CDR2 SVGIG (reference sequence). V lost 5 bases, J lost 3 bases, and 9 bases stayed unmatched. CDR3 sequence reads: CAWAVGSGRTDTQYF. The CDR3 DNA follows: TGTGCCTGGGCAGTCGGGAGCGGGAGGACAGATACGCAGTATTTT.

The CDR3 nucleotides read TGTGCCAGTAGTATCACGGCTCCTACAAAACACACCTTC. It encodes CASSITAPTKHTF. The gene calls are TRBV19 and TRBJ1-2, with D unclear. CDR3 length: 13 amino acids. Per germline, CDR1 LNHDA and CDR2 SQIVND (reference sequence). V dropped 3 bases and J dropped 12 bases, with 17 bases sitting between them. Supplemented by reference TRBV19 and TRBJ1-2, the full variable domain reads DGGITQSPKYLFRKEGQNVTLSCEQNLNHDAMYWYRQDPGQGLRLIYYSQIVNDFQKGDIAEGYSVSREKKESFPLTVTSAQKNPTAFYLCASSITAPTKHTFGSGTRLTVV.

This chain links TRBV25-1 with TRBJ1-4, with 9 bases identical to TRBD1. This CDR3 region has 15 residues. CDR1 MGHDK and CDR2 SYGVNS come from the germline V gene. Germline trimming cut 4 bases from V and 8 bases from J; bases unmatched to any gene: 8. CDR3 in DNA: TGTGCCAGCAGTGTTGGGACAGGGTTAAGGGAAAAACTGTTTTTT. Residues: CASSVGTGLREKLFF. Filled out from reference TRBV25-1 and TRBJ1-4, the complete variable domain reads EADIYQTPRYLVIGTGKKITLECSQTMGHDKMYWYQQDPGMELHLIHYSYGVNSTEKGDLSSESTVSRIRTEHFPLTLESARPSHTSQYLCASSVGTGLREKLFFGSGTQLSVL.

This clone was recorded once. The J gene is TRBJ1-5, the V gene TRBV4-1; D perhaps matches TRBD1 (5 bases). Trimming removed 0 bases at V and 1 base at J, with 10 bases between. From germline, CDR1 is MGHRA and CDR2 YSYEKL. This CDR3 contains 16 residues. Here the CDR3 DNA reads TGCGCCAGCAGCCAAGAACAGGTCTTAAGCAATCAGCCCCAGCATTTT. It codes for CASSQEQVLSNQPQHF.

The chain is built from TRBV5-8 and TRBJ2-1; 11 bases line up with TRBD2. The CDR3 loop spans 15 amino acids. Germline V gene lookup returns CDR1 SGHTS and CDR2 YDEGEE. V lost 5 bases to trimming and J lost 4 bases; unmatched junction nucleotides: 5. The CDR3 sequence is CASSLRTSGYNEQFF. For the CDR3, the DNA is TGTGCCAGCAGTTTGCGGACTAGCGGGTACAATGAGCAGTTCTTC.

This chain links TRBV4-1 with TRBJ1-3, with D uncertain. The CDR3 covers 15 residues. The germline CDR1 and CDR2 sequences are MGHRA and YSYEKL. The V gene lost 0 bases and the J gene lost 4 bases, with 10 bases spanning the gap. The CDR3 DNA reads as TGCGCCAGCAGCCAAGATGCGGGCGCAGGAAACACCATATATTTT. Encoded protein: CASSQDAGAGNTIYF.

This chain connects TRBV4-1 to TRBJ2-3; 9 bases match TRBD2. The germline V gene has CDR1 MGHRA and CDR2 YSYEKL. The CDR3 loop spans 16 amino acids. Losses at the gene ends were 0 bases for V and 4 bases for J; bases not matched to a gene: 5. The CDR3 sequence: CASSQEGTSISDTQYF. The CDR3 region has the DNA TGCGCCAGCAGCCAAGAGGGGACTAGCATCTCAGATACGCAGTATTTT.

Only one count was recorded for this clone. This sequence joins TRBV9 and TRBJ1-1; D is ambiguous. V was pared by 4 bases and J by 5 bases, with 12 bases between. The CDR3 runs to 13 residues. Germline CDR1 reads SGDLS; CDR2 reads YYNGEE. The CDR3 sequence is CASSPGPGTEAFF. CDR3 in DNA: TGTGCCAGCAGCCCAGGACCTGGGACTGAAGCTTTCTTT.

The rearrangement uses TRBV19 and TRBJ2-2; 7 nucleotides align to TRBD1. The CDR3 consists of 14 residues. V lost 7 bases and J lost 5; bases outside the gene matches: 7. Germline CDR1 is LNHDA and CDR2 is SQIVND (reference sequence). The CDR3 here is CASKGAGWTGELFF. The CDR3, as DNA: TGTGCCAGTAAGGGGGCCGGTTGGACCGGGGAGCTGTTTTTT.

The chain links TRBV6-4 to TRBJ2-1, with 9 positions matching TRBD2. There are 14 residues in the CDR3. V was pared by 4 bases and J by 8 bases, with 6 bases of the junction left unmatched. Germline lookup yields CDR1 MRHNA and CDR2 SNTAGT. The CDR3 here is CASSVGSGGDEQFF. As DNA, the CDR3 is TGTGCCAGCAGTGTTGGTAGCGGGGGAGATGAGCAGTTCTTC.